The 14 T cell receptor beta chains in this list originate from one sample, sequenced in a study of cytomegalovirus exposure and HLA in healthy donors. Clones were sequenced by immunoSEQ multiplex PCR, and TCRdb holds only the in-frame ones, with some missing. The repertoire holds 250,000 to 400,000 clones, roughly 90% seen once, with roughly 0.96% in the top ten. Sequenced input: PBMCs. These receptors were taken from a man aged 25-40 years in good health and CMV-seronegative.

The chain links TRBV5-1 to TRBJ2-6, with D perhaps matching TRBD2 (7 bases). In germline, CDR1 is SGHRS, CDR2 YFSETQ. Trimming shortened V by 3 bases and J by 0 bases, and 16 bases separated the two germline ends. The CDR3 consists of 18 residues. DNA of the CDR3: TGCGCCAGCAGCTCGGGGAGGGACATGAGCTCTGGGGCCAACGTCCTGACTTTC. This translates into CASSSGRDMSSGANVLTF. The variable domain in full, with the rest retrieved from reference TRBV5-1 and TRBJ2-6, is KAGVTQTPRYLIKTRGQQVTLSCSPISGHRSVSWYQQTPGQGLQFLFEYFSETQRNKGNFPGRFSGRQFSNSRSEMNVSTLELGDSALYLCASSSGRDMSSGANVLTFGAGSRLTVL.

The chain uses TRBV4-1 and TRBJ2-7; TRBD2 matches at 8 bases. Trimming cost V 4 bases and J 6 bases; bases outside gene matches: 5. Germline loops: CDR1 MGHRA, CDR2 YSYEKL. The CDR3 extends over 13 amino acids. CDR3 in DNA: TGCGCCAGCAGCCCCGGGGGGGTTGGCGAGCAGTACTTC. It is translated as CASSPGGVGEQYF.

V is TRBV4-1 and J is TRBJ2-2; no firm D call. The CDR3 is 12 amino acids. V was shortened by 1 base and J by 8 bases, with 5 bases between the two germline ends. Germline-derived CDR1 and CDR2 are MGHRA and YSYEKL. The CDR3 nucleotides are TGCGCCAGCAGCCAAGTTTCAGGGGAGCTGTTTTTT. Amino acids: CASSQVSGELFF.

This chain uses TRBV27 with TRBJ2-7, with a possible D match to TRBD2 (6 bases). Germline V gives CDR1 MNHEY, CDR2 SMNVEV (reference sequence). This CDR3 is built from 15 residues. The V end was cut by 5 bases, the J end by 2 bases, with 16 bases between. CDR3 region: CASSADRDFPYEQYF. Written as DNA, the CDR3 is TGTGCCAGCAGTGCAGACCGGGACTTTCCCTACGAGCAGTACTTC.

This chain joins TRBV2 and TRBJ1-4; 8 bases align to TRBD1. CDR1 and CDR2 from the germline V gene are SNHLY and FYNNEI. The CDR3 length is 15 residues. V lost 3 bases to trimming and J lost 6 bases; unmatched junction nucleotides: 6. The CDR3 sequence is CASSDQGAYDEKLFF. CDR3 bases: TGTGCCAGCAGTGATCAGGGGGCCTATGATGAAAAACTGTTTTTT.

V is TRBV6-5 and J is TRBJ1-5; 9 positions match TRBD1. Germline V gene data show CDR1 as MNHEY and CDR2 as SVGAGI. The J segment lost 5 bases and the V segment lost 6 bases, leaving 8 bases of the junction unmatched. This CDR3 is built from 15 residues. Here the CDR3 reads CASRTGTGYDQPQHF. The DNA of the CDR3 is TGTGCCAGCAGAACCGGGACAGGGTATGATCAGCCCCAGCATTTT.

J is TRBJ1-1 and V is TRBV21-1. TRBV21-1 corresponds to a pseudogene. The CDR3 length is 15 residues. CDR3 sequence (DNA): TGTGCCAGCAGCAAAGATCCGGCAGGACTAACTGAAGCTTTCTTT. Its protein is CASSKDPAGLTEAFF.

J is TRBJ2-7 and V is TRBV18; weak D call: TRBD1 (6 bases). In germline, CDR1 is KGHSH, CDR2 LQKENI. Trimming took off 5 bases at V and 2 bases at J, with 10 bases between the two ends. The CDR3 has 13 amino acids. CDR3 DNA sequence: TGTGCCAGCTCAGAACAGGGTACCTACGAGCAGTACTTC. This gives the protein CASSEQGTYEQYF.

This chain joins TRBV5-6 and TRBJ2-3; weak D call: TRBD2 (7 bases). Germline V gives CDR1 SGHDT, CDR2 YYEEEE. The CDR3 contains 15 residues. The V end was cut by 1 base, the J end by 4 bases, with 13 bases between. Here the CDR3 reads CASSLRGALSDTQYF. In DNA, the CDR3 is TGTGCCAGCAGCTTGCGGGGGGCTCTTTCAGATACGCAGTATTTT.

CDR3 bases: TGTGCCAGCAGTTCGCTCGGCGGCAGGGGGTCTTCACCCCTCCACTTT. It translates to CASSSLGGRGSSPLHF. The chain combines TRBV2 with TRBJ1-6; 7 bases match TRBD1. The length of the CDR3 is 16 residues. Germline assignment: CDR1 SNHLY and CDR2 FYNNEI. Trimming at V came to 5 bases and at J to 9 bases, leaving 13 bases not matched to a gene. The full variable domain, rest sourced from reference TRBV2 and TRBJ1-6, is EPEVTQTPSHQVTQMGQEVILRCVPISNHLYFYWYRQILGQKVEFLVSFYNNEISEKSEIFDDQFSVERPDGSNFTLKIRSTKLEDSAMYFCASSSLGGRGSSPLHFGNGTRLTVT.

V gene TRBV11-2 combines with J gene TRBJ1-4; 10 nucleotides line up with TRBD1. The CDR3 is 18 amino acids. Germline loops: CDR1 SGHAT, CDR2 FQNNGV. The V and J ends lost 5 bases and 2 bases, in that order; junction bases with no gene match: 11. The CDR3 protein is CASSRIPGQGRTNEKLFF. The CDR3 DNA reads as TGTGCCAGCAGCCGGATACCGGGACAGGGGAGGACTAATGAAAAACTGTTTTTT.

This sequence joins TRBV29-1 and TRBJ2-7, with D perhaps TRBD1 (6 bases). CDR1 is SQVTM, CDR2 ANQGSEA, per germline. The ends were cut back, 2 bases at V and 3 bases at J, with 17 bases in the middle. This CDR3 region has 15 residues. The CDR3 protein is CSVETTGSQNYEQYF. CDR3 DNA sequence: TGCAGCGTTGAAACCACAGGGTCCCAAAACTACGAGCAGTACTTC.

The V call is TRBV4-2, the J call TRBJ1-3; D not resolved. V shed 0 bases and J shed 0 bases, with 15 bases lying between them. The CDR3 totals 18 residues. Germline-derived CDR1 and CDR2 are LGHNA and YNFKEQ. The CDR3 region is CASSQDDQETTSGNTIYF. DNA of the CDR3: TGTGCCAGCAGCCAAGATGATCAAGAAACTACCTCTGGAAACACCATATATTTT.

The chain couples TRBV14 to TRBJ2-4; 10 bases are a match to TRBD1. The germline V gene has CDR1 SGHDN and CDR2 FVKESK. The ends lost 4 bases at V and 0 bases at J; junction bases unmatched: 9. There are 18 residues in the CDR3. The CDR3 DNA reads TGTGCCAGCAGCCCGAGGCTGGGACAGGGGCTAGCCAAAAACATTCAGTACTTC. Its protein is CASSPRLGQGLAKNIQYF.